What follows are 32 T cell receptor beta chains derived from one specimen sequenced in a study of T cell repertoires in cytomegalovirus infection. From the reads, TCRdb called clonotypes with MiXCR, one entry per CDR3 protein. The sample includes under 850,000 distinct CDR3 sequences, less than 40% of them seen just once. Sequencing was done on a sample of PBMCs. All receptors come from a human donor in good health (CMV status not recorded). Some clones in this sample may be carry-over from other donors' samples.

This clonotype was counted at least ten times. This rearrangement joins TRBV7-2 to TRBJ2-7; D uncertain. CDR1 SGHTA and CDR2 FQGNSA come from the germline V gene. The length of the CDR3 is 18 residues. V was clipped by 1 base and J by 2 bases, with 21 bases between them. CDR3 coding DNA: TGTGCCAGCAGCTTAGGTGTTCGGCCGGGTATTAGCCCCTACGAGCAGTACTTC. Translation: CASSLGVRPGISPYEQYF.

The chain links TRBV11-3 to TRBJ2-7; TRBD2 matches 8 bases. This CDR3 is built from 15 residues. The germline CDR1 and CDR2 sequences are SGHNT and YENEEA. Trimming at V came to 5 bases and at J to 0 bases, leaving 6 bases not matched to a gene. CDR3 protein: CASSGSGSPSYEQYF. Here the CDR3 DNA reads TGTGCCAGCAGCGGGAGCGGGAGTCCCTCCTACGAGCAGTACTTC.

The gene calls are TRBV2 and TRBJ1-6; D gene ambiguous. Trimming shortened V by 6 bases and J by 10 bases, and 13 bases separated the two germline ends. The CDR3 is 13 amino acids. Germline-derived CDR1 and CDR2 are SNHLY and FYNNEI. The CDR3 loop is CASRESGVSPLHF. Written as DNA, the CDR3 is TGTGCCAGCAGAGAAAGTGGGGTATCACCCCTCCACTTT.

The genes are TRBV28 and TRBJ2-6; TRBD2 aligns across 7 bases. The germline V gene has CDR1 MDHEN and CDR2 SYDVKM. Trimming took 1 base from V and 1 from J; bases not matched to a gene: 7. This CDR3 comprises 18 residues. As DNA, the CDR3 is TGTGCCAGCAGTTTATACCGCGGGAGAGGGTCTGGGGCCAACGTCCTGACTTTC. It encodes CASSLYRGRGSGANVLTF.

This clonotype was found a few times. V is TRBV28 and J is TRBJ2-7, with 9 nucleotides matching TRBD2. From germline, CDR1 is MDHEN and CDR2 SYDVKM. CDR3 length equals 18 residues. J gave up 0 bases and V 7 bases, and 16 bases lay outside the gene matches. The CDR3 loop is CASKRPIRETSGSYEQYF. In nucleotides, the CDR3 is TGTGCCAGCAAACGACCGATCCGTGAGACTAGCGGCTCCTACGAGCAGTACTTC.

This sequence joins TRBV24-1 and TRBJ2-2, with 7 bases fitting TRBD2. CDR1 and CDR2 (germline): KGHDR, SFDVKD. This CDR3 has 14 amino acids. The V gene end was trimmed by 9 bases and the J gene end by 5 bases; junction bases not matched to a gene: 8. The CDR3 loop is CATGRVEGTGELFF. The CDR3 DNA follows: TGTGCCACCGGGAGGGTCGAAGGGACCGGGGAGCTGTTTTTT.

This chain connects TRBV7-9 to TRBJ1-4, with D perhaps TRBD1 (6 bases). The germline V gene has CDR1 SEHNR and CDR2 FQNEAQ (reference sequence). V lost 3 bases, J lost 2 bases, and 13 bases lay in between. The CDR3 has 16 amino acids. The CDR3 DNA sequence: TGTGCCAGCAGCTTTCCAGAGGGGGTTACTAATGAAAAACTGTTTTTT. Protein sequence: CASSFPEGVTNEKLFF.

The chain is built from TRBV19 and TRBJ1-1; D is undetermined. CDR3 length: 16 residues. In germline, CDR1 is LNHDA, CDR2 SQIVND (reference sequence). Deletions cut 4 bases from V and 5 bases from J, with 20 bases between. The chain's CDR3 is CASSTRPPAGNTEAFF. CDR3 nucleotides: TGTGCCAGTAGTACCAGACCCCCGGCTGGGAATACTGAAGCTTTCTTT.

CDR3 sequence reads: CASSFPTGGEAHAFF. The DNA for the CDR3 is TGTGCCAGCAGTTTCCCTACAGGGGGCGAGGCTCACGCTTTCTTT. This chain connects TRBV28 to TRBJ1-1, with 9 bases identical to TRBD1. CDR3 length: 15 residues. Germline V lookup: CDR1 MDHEN, CDR2 SYDVKM. Trimming cost V 3 bases and J 11 bases; bases outside gene matches: 13. The full variable domain, in which reference TRBV28 and TRBJ1-1 provide the parts outside the CDR3, is DVKVTQSSRYLVKRTGEKVFLECVQDMDHENMFWYRQDPGLGLRLIYFSYDVKMKEKGDIPEGYSVSREKKERFSLILESASTNQTSMYLCASSFPTGGEAHAFFGQGTRLTVV.

This clonotype showed up just a few times. The chain couples TRBV5-6 to TRBJ2-1; D unresolved. Trimming took off 1 base at V and 0 bases at J, with 8 bases between the two ends. Per germline, CDR1 SGHDT and CDR2 YYEEEE. There are 15 residues in the CDR3. The CDR3 region has the DNA TGTGCCAGCAGCTTGTTAGCCCCCTCCTACAATGAGCAGTTCTTC. Its translation is CASSLLAPSYNEQFF. Combining the CDR3 with reference TRBV5-6 and TRBJ2-1 gives the whole variable domain DAGVTQSPTHLIKTRGQQVTLRCSPKSGHDTVSWYQQALGQGPQFIFQYYEEEERQRGNFPDRFSGHQFPNYSSELNVNALLLGDSALYLCASSLLAPSYNEQFFGPGTRLTVL.

This chain links TRBV2 with TRBJ1-6; D is undetermined. The germline gives CDR1 SNHLY, CDR2 FYNNEI. V lost 4 bases and J 10 bases, leaving 14 bases between the germline ends. CDR3 length: 14 residues. The CDR3 spells CASSAEGGRSPLHF. The CDR3 DNA reads as TGTGCCAGCAGTGCAGAGGGTGGGCGCTCACCCCTCCACTTT. The full variable domain, completed using reference TRBV2 and TRBJ1-6, is EPEVTQTPSHQVTQMGQEVILRCVPISNHLYFYWYRQILGQKVEFLVSFYNNEISEKSEIFDDQFSVERPDGSNFTLKIRSTKLEDSAMYFCASSAEGGRSPLHFGNGTRLTVT.

The gene calls are TRBV28 and TRBJ2-1; D may be TRBD1 (5 bases). V was pared by 6 bases and J by 7 bases, with 13 bases between. This CDR3 comprises 13 residues. Germline loops: CDR1 MDHEN, CDR2 SYDVKM. In DNA, the CDR3 is TGTGCCAGCAGCGTACCCAGGGTGAATGAGCAGTTCTTC. Translating gives CASSVPRVNEQFF.

The rearrangement joins TRBV15 to TRBJ2-7; 10 bases match TRBD2. The CDR3 spans 15 residues. Germline trimming cut 5 bases from V and 5 bases from J; bases unmatched to any gene: 9. Germline V gene data show CDR1 as LNHNV and CDR2 as YYDKDF (reference sequence). CDR3 sequence: CATSGLAGGPNEQYF. The CDR3 region has the DNA TGTGCCACCAGCGGCTTAGCGGGAGGCCCAAACGAGCAGTACTTC.

This chain joins TRBV28 and TRBJ2-1; D possibly uses TRBD1 or TRBD2 (6 bases each). The CDR3 runs 19 residues. V lost 7 bases and J 9 bases, leaving 34 bases between the germline ends. In germline, CDR1 is MDHEN, CDR2 SYDVKM. The CDR3 DNA reads TGTGCCAGCACTACGGTCTGGGGGGCAACGATGTCTCCGTCGAGTGAGCAGTTCTTC. It specifies CASTTVWGATMSPSSEQFF.

To note about this clonotype: At one end the junction does not follow the germline gene, possibly because of a read error. This chain joins TRBV4-3 and TRBJ2-7; TRBD1 matches at 11 bases. Per germline, CDR1 LGHNA and CDR2 YSLEER. The CDR3 is 14 residues long. In nucleotides, the CDR3 is TGCGCCAGCAGATACGGGACAGGGGGGTACGGGCAGTACTTC. Amino acids: CASRYGTGGYGQYF.

In its sample, this clonotype was seen a few times. The chain recombines TRBV5-1 with TRBJ2-5; D is perhaps TRBD1 (5 bases). Trimming cost V 3 bases and J 4 bases, with 19 bases left between them. Looked up from germline, CDR1 is SGHRS and CDR2 is YFSETQ. CDR3 length: 16 residues. CDR3 DNA: TGCGCCAGCAGCTGGATGCTCGTTATGGGGCGAGAGACCCAGTACTTC. It yields the protein CASSWMLVMGRETQYF.

The chain couples TRBV5-3 to TRBJ1-6; 7 bases line up with TRBD1. TRBV5-3 is annotated as an ORF whose role is uncertain. This CDR3 contains 15 residues. V lost 8 bases to trimming and J lost 5 bases; unmatched junction nucleotides: 10. CDR3 coding DNA: TGTGCCAGCAGCAGGGGGTTCGGTGATAATTCACCCCTCCACTTT. Encoded protein: CASSRGFGDNSPLHF.

V gene TRBV10-3 combines with J gene TRBJ2-2; D possibly corresponds to TRBD2 (6 bases). The CDR3 totals 14 residues. Germline V lookup: CDR1 ENHRY, CDR2 SYGVKD. The V and J ends lost 4 bases and 3 bases respectively, with 9 bases between them. Written as DNA, the CDR3 is TGTGCCATCAGTGGCGGGAAGGACACCGGGGAGCTGTTTTTT. It translates to CAISGGKDTGELFF.

This clonotype showed up just a few times. This rearrangement joins TRBV6-2 or TRBV6-3 to TRBJ2-3, with 7 bases identical to TRBD1. Germline V gives CDR1 MNHEY, CDR2 SVGEGT. Unmatched junction bases numbered 2, after V lost 4 bases and J lost 4 bases. The CDR3 consists of 13 residues. The CDR3 DNA reads as TGTGCCAGCAGTTTTAGGGGGCCAGATACGCAGTATTTT. Translating it yields CASSFRGPDTQYF.

Remarks on this clonotype: At one end, the junction sequence differs from germline, possibly due to a read error. The chain employs TRBV12-3 or TRBV12-4 and TRBJ2-7; D gene uncertain. The CDR3 loop spans 16 amino acids. CDR3 bases: TGTGCCAGCAGTTTAGCGCTAATGGAAGGCCTCCTTTCGCTGCACTTC. This codes for CASSLALMEGLLSLHF.

This chain joins TRBV24-1 and TRBJ2-5; possible D gene TRBD1, 5 bases. The CDR3 spans 13 residues. Germline V gene data show CDR1 as KGHDR and CDR2 as SFDVKD. Trimming shortened V by 8 bases and J by 3 bases, and 12 bases separated the two germline ends. The CDR3 here is CATTRERKETQYF. The CDR3 DNA reads as TGTGCCACCACCAGGGAACGAAAAGAGACCCAGTACTTC.

In DNA form, the CDR3 reads TGTGCCAGCAGTCGCTTTGGGACTAGCGGCACCTACGAGCAGTACTTC. This sequence encodes CASSRFGTSGTYEQYF. This chain joins TRBV12-3 or TRBV12-4 and TRBJ2-7; 11 bases are a match to TRBD2. The CDR3 sequence is 16 residues long. The junction had 8 bases not matched to a gene; V was cut back by 5 bases and J by 2 bases.

The rearrangement joins TRBV20-1 to TRBJ1-4, with a possible D match to TRBD1 (5 bases). V was clipped by 3 bases and J by 6 bases, with 17 bases between them. There are 15 residues in the CDR3. The germline V gene encodes CDR1 DFQATT and CDR2 SNEGSKA (reference sequence). CDR3 sequence (DNA): TGCAGTGCTAGCATTCCAGGGTCCCAGTATGAAAAACTGTTTTTT. It specifies CSASIPGSQYEKLFF.

The chain uses TRBV7-8 and TRBJ2-1; D is possibly TRBD2 (6 bases). The CDR3 is made up of 16 amino acids. Trimming pared 7 bases from V and 3 bases from J, leaving 19 bases between. Germline V gives CDR1 SGHVS, CDR2 FQNEAQ. The CDR3 coding sequence is TGTGCCAGCACGTTATTAGCGGCAGACCACTACAATGAGCAGTTCTTC. Translation gives CASTLLAADHYNEQFF.

This clonotype was observed at least ten times. The chain uses TRBV7-2 and TRBJ2-7; perhaps D is TRBD1 or TRBD2 (5 bases each). Germline CDR1 is SGHTA and CDR2 is FQGNSA. CDR3 length: 14 amino acids. V was clipped by 3 bases and J by 3 bases, with 12 bases between them. CDR3 residues: CASSLTGTIYEQYF. The CDR3 DNA reads TGTGCCAGCAGCTTGACTGGGACCATCTACGAGCAGTACTTC.

This clonotype came up many times. Here the CDR3 DNA reads TGTGCCACCGACCTACTAGGAGGGATGAACACTGAAGCTTTCTTT. Protein sequence: CATDLLGGMNTEAFF. The V and J genes are TRBV7-8 and TRBJ1-1; no definite D call. Germline V gene lookup returns CDR1 SGHVS and CDR2 FQNEAQ. Trimming removed 10 bases from V and 0 bases from J, with 18 bases in between. The CDR3 spans 15 residues.

V is TRBV12-3 or TRBV12-4 and J is TRBJ1-5; 8 bases line up with TRBD1. J lost 0 bases, V lost 5 bases, and 6 bases had no gene match. The length of the CDR3 is 16 residues. The CDR3 is CASSQDRVYSNQPQHF. As DNA, the CDR3 is TGTGCCAGCAGTCAGGACAGGGTTTATAGCAATCAGCCCCAGCATTTT.

There are a few counts of this clonotype. The chain couples TRBV28 to TRBJ2-6; D might be TRBD2 (7 bases). This CDR3 comprises 16 residues. Germline lookup yields CDR1 MDHEN and CDR2 SYDVKM. The V end was cut by 2 bases, the J end by 3 bases, with 11 bases between. Here the CDR3 reads CASSLGGARGANVLTF. CDR3 DNA: TGTGCCAGCAGTTTAGGGGGGGCGCGTGGGGCCAACGTCCTGACTTTC.

For this clonotype: A read error may account for a junction end that differs from germline. V gene TRBV7-8 combines with J gene TRBJ2-3, with 9 bases that match TRBD1. CDR1 and CDR2 (germline): SGHVS, FQNEAQ. The CDR3 has 17 amino acids. The CDR3 sequence is CASSFGTGRSSTDTQSF. The DNA for the CDR3 is TGTGCGAGCAGCTTTGGGACAGGGAGATCTAGCACAGATACGCAGTCTTTT.

V gene TRBV7-6 combines with J gene TRBJ2-7; unclear D gene. The CDR3 runs 14 residues. From germline, CDR1 is SGHVS and CDR2 FNYEAQ. Between the trimmed V and J ends, which lost 4 bases and 1 base, there was a span of 11 bases. The CDR3 loop reads CASSSTAASYEQYF. In DNA form, the CDR3 reads TGTGCCAGCAGCTCCACTGCCGCATCCTACGAGCAGTACTTC.

The chain is built from TRBV12-3 or TRBV12-4 and TRBJ1-1; TRBD1 matches 7 bases. This CDR3 spans 13 amino acids. Unmatched junction bases numbered 5, after V lost 9 bases and J lost 1 base. The CDR3 DNA follows: TGTGCCAGATCCGGGACAGAGAACACTGAAGCTTTCTTT. This sequence encodes CARSGTENTEAFF.

A few counts support this clonotype. DNA of the CDR3: TGTGCCAGCAGTTATGCCAGGGAGAACACCGGGGAGCTGTTTTTT. It specifies CASSYARENTGELFF. The chain recombines TRBV6-2 or TRBV6-3 with TRBJ2-2; possible D gene TRBD1, 5 bases. V lost 3 bases and J 1 base, leaving 9 bases between the germline ends. CDR3 length equals 15 residues. Germline V gene sequence: CDR1 MNHEY, CDR2 SVGEGT.